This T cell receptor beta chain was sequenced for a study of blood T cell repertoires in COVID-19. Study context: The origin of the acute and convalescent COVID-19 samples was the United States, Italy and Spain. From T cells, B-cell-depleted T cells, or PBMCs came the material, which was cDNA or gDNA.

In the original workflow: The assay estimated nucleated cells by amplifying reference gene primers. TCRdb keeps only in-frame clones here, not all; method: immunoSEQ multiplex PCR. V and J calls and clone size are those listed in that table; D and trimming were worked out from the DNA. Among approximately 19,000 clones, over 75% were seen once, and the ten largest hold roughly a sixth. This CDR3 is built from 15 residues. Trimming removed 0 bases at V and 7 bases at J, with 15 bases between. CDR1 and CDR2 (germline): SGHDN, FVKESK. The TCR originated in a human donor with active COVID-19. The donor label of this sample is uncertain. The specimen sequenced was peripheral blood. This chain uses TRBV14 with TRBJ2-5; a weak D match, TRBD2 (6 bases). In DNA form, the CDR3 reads TGTGCCAGCAGCCAAGATAGGTCTAGCGTGGGGACCCAGTACTTC. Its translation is CASSQDRSSVGTQYF.